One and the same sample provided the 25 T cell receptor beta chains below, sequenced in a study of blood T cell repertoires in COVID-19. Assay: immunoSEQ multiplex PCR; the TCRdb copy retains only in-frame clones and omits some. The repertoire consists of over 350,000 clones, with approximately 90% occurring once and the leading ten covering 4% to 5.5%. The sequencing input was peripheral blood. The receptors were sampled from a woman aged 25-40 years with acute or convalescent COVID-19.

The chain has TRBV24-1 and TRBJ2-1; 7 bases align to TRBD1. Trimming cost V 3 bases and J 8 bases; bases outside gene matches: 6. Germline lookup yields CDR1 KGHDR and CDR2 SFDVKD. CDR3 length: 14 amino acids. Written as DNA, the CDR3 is TGTGCCACCAGTGATGTGGACAGGTTTCATGAGCAGTTCTTC. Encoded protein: CATSDVDRFHEQFF.

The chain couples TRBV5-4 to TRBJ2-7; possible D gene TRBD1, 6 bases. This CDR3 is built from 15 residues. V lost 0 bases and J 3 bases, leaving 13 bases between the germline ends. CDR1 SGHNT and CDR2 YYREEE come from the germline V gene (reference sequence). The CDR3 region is CASSLARGIGYEQYF. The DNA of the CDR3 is TGTGCCAGCAGCTTGGCCAGGGGTATAGGCTACGAGCAGTACTTC.

The CDR3 DNA reads as TGCGCCAGCAGCCAAGAGTTCCTAGCGGGGGTGCTTTGGGGGCAGTATTTT. This gives the protein CASSQEFLAGVLWGQYF. The chain couples TRBV4-1 to TRBJ2-3; TRBD2 aligns across 10 bases. Germline CDR1 MGHRA, CDR2 YSYEKL. The V segment lost 0 bases and the J segment 11 bases; nucleotides outside the gene matches: 14. The CDR3 has 17 residues.

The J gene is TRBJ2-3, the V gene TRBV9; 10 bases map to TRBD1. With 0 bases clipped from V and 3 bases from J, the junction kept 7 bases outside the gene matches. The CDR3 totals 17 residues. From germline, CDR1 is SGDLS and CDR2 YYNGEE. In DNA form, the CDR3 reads TGTGCCAGCAGCGTAGATTTATGGGGACAGGGGACAGATACGCAGTATTTT. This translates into CASSVDLWGQGTDTQYF.

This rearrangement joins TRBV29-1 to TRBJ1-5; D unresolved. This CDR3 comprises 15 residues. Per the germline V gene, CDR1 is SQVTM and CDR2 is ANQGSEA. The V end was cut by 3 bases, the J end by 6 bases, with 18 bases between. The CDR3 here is CSVEVIGGGGQPQHF. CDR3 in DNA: TGCAGCGTTGAGGTGATCGGTGGAGGTGGTCAGCCCCAGCATTTT.

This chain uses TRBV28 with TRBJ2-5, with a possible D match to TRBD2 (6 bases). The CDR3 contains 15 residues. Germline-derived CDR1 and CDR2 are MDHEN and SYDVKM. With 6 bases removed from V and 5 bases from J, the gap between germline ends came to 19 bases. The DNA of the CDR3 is TGTGCCAGCAGCGCATATCGGACCGGAGGGGAGACCCAGTACTTC. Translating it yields CASSAYRTGGETQYF.

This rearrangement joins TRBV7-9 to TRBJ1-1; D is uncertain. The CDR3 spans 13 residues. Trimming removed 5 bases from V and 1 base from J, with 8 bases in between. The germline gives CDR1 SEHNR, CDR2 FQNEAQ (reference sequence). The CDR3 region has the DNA TGTGCCAGCAGCATCGAGAAGAACACTGAAGCTTTCTTT. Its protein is CASSIEKNTEAFF.

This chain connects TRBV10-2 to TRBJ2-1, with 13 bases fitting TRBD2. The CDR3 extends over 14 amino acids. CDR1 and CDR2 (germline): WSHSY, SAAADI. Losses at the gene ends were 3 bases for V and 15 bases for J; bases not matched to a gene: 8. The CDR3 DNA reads TGCGCCAGCAGTGAAACTAGCGGGGGGGAATTGGGGTTCTTC. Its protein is CASSETSGGELGFF.

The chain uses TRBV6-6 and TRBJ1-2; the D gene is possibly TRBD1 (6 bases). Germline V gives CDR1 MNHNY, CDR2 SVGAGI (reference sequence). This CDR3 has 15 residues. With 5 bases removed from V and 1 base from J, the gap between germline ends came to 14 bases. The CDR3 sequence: CASSGSGAGNYGYTF. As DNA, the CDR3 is TGTGCCAGCAGTGGCTCAGGGGCGGGTAACTATGGCTACACCTTC.

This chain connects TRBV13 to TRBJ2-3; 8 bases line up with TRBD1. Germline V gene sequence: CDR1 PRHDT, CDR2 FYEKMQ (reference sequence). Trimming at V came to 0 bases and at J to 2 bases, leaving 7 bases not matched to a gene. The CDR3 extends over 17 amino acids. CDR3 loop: CASSLGQGASPTDTQYF. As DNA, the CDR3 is TGTGCCAGCAGCTTAGGGCAGGGGGCCTCCCCCACAGATACGCAGTATTTT.

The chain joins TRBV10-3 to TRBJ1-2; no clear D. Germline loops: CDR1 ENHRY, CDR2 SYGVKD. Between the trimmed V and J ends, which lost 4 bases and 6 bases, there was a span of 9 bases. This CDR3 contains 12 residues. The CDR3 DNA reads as TGTGCCATCAGTGCGTTCGGGGATGGCTACACCTTC. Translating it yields CAISAFGDGYTF.

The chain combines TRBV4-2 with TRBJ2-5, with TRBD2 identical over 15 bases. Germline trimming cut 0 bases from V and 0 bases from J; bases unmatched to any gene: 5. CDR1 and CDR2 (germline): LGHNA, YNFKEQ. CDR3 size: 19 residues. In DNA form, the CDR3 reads TGTGCCAGCAGCCAAGATCCTGGACTAGCGGGGGGGAACCAAGAGACCCAGTACTTC. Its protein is CASSQDPGLAGGNQETQYF.

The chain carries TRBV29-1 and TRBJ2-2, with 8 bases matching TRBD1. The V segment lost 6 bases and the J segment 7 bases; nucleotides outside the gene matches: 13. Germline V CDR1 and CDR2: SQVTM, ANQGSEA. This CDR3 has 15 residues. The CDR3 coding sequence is TGCAGCGTCGCGATCTGGACAGGGCCAGACGGGGAGCTGTTTTTT. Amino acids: CSVAIWTGPDGELFF.

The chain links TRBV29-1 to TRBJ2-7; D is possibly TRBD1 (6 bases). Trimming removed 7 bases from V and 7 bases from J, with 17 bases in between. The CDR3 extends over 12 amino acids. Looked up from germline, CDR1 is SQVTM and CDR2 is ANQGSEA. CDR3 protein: CSAQTVQGEQYF. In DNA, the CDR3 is TGCAGCGCCCAGACGGTCCAGGGGGAGCAGTACTTC.

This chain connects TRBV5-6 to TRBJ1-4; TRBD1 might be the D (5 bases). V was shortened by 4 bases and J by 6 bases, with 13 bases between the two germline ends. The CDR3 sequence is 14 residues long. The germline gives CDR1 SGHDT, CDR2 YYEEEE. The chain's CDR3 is CASSLGVGDEKLFF. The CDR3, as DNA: TGTGCCAGCAGCCTGGGGGTGGGAGATGAAAAACTGTTTTTT.

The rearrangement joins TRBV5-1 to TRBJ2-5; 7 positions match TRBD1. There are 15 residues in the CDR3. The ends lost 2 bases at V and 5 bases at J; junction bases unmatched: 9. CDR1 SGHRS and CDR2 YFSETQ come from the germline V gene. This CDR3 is CASSLGQAPLETQYF. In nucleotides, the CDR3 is TGCGCCAGCAGCTTAGGACAGGCGCCTTTGGAGACCCAGTACTTC.

Here the CDR3 reads CASSQPSRSSYNEQFF. The CDR3 DNA follows: TGCGCCAGCAGCCAACCTTCGCGGAGCTCCTACAATGAGCAGTTCTTC. The chain is built from TRBV4-1 and TRBJ2-1; D remains ambiguous. CDR1 is MGHRA and CDR2 is YSYEKL in the germline V gene. V lost 2 bases to trimming and J lost 0 bases, with 11 bases between them. The CDR3 extends over 16 amino acids.

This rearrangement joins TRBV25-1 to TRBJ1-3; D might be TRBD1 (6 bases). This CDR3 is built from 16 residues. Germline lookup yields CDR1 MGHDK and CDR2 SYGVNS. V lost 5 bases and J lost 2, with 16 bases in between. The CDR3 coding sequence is TGTGCCAGCAGTCTAACCCGTGGGGGCCCTGGAAACACCATATATTTT. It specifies CASSLTRGGPGNTIYF.

The DNA of the CDR3 is TGTGCCAGCAGTCGGGAAGTTAACTATGGCTACACCTTC. It codes for CASSREVNYGYTF. This chain joins TRBV2 and TRBJ1-2; D unresolved. Germline assignment: CDR1 SNHLY and CDR2 FYNNEI. This CDR3 has 13 amino acids. V was clipped by 5 bases and J by 1 base, with 8 bases between them. Combining the CDR3 with reference TRBV2 and TRBJ1-2 gives the whole variable domain EPEVTQTPSHQVTQMGQEVILRCVPISNHLYFYWYRQILGQKVEFLVSFYNNEISEKSEIFDDQFSVERPDGSNFTLKIRSTKLEDSAMYFCASSREVNYGYTFGSGTRLTVV.

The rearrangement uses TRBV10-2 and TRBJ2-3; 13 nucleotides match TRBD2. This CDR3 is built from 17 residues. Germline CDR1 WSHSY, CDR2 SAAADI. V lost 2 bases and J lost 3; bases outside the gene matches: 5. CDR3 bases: TGCGCCAGCAGTGAGAGGACTAGCGGGGGCACAACAGATACGCAGTATTTT. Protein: CASSERTSGGTTDTQYF.

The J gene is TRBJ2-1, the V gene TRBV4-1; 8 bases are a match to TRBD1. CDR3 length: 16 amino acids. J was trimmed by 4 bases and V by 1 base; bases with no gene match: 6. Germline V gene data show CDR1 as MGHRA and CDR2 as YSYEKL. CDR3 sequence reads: CASSQGTGRMYNEQFF. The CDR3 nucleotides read TGCGCCAGCAGCCAAGGGACAGGGCGGATGTACAATGAGCAGTTCTTC.

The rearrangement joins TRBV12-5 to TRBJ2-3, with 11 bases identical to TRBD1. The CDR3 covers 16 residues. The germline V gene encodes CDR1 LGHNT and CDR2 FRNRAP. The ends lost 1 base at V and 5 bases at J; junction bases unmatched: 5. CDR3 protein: CASGLARGQGVDTQYF. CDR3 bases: TGTGCTAGTGGTTTGGCAAGGGGACAGGGGGTAGATACGCAGTATTTT.

In nucleotides, the CDR3 is TGCGCCAGCAGCTTATCGGGACAGGCGAACTATGGCTACACCTTC. This codes for CASSLSGQANYGYTF. This sequence joins TRBV5-1 and TRBJ1-2; TRBD1 agrees at 8 bases. CDR1 and CDR2 from the germline V gene are SGHRS and YFSETQ. V lost 2 bases, J lost 2 bases, and 5 bases stayed unmatched. This CDR3 has 15 amino acids.

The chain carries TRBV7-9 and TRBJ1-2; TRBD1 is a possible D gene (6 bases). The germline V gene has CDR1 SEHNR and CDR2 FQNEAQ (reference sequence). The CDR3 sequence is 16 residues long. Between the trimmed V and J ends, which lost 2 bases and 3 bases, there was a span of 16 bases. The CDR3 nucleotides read TGTGCCAGCAGCTTATCCCTCGCACAGGGACACTATGGCTACACCTTC. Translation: CASSLSLAQGHYGYTF.

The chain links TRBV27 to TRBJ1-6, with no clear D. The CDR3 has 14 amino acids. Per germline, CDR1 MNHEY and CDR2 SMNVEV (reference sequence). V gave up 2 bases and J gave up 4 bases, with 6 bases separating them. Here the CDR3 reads CASSLGRYNSPLHF. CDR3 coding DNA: TGTGCCAGCAGTTTAGGCAGATATAATTCACCCCTCCACTTT.